This TCR beta chain was identified in a study of T cells in Graves' hyperthyroidism and ophthalmopathy. Study information: Any treatment followed the collection of peripheral blood at initial diagnosis. Study outcomes and limitations: Appearing also in blood were most of the thyroid clonotypes expanded above 0.001.

The source of the PBMCs was 10 ml of fresh peripheral blood. This clonotype occurred many times. No antigen is known for it. RNA transcripts served as the template for amplifying TCR beta CDR3 regions. When the TCR CDR3 underwent first-round RT-PCR, the HTBI primer set was used. TCRdb analysed the multiplex PCR reads with MiXCR anew, one entry per CDR3 protein. Of about 720,000 distinct CDR3 sequences in the sample, roughly 17% were seen once. Trimming stripped 0 bases from V and 6 bases from J, with 20 bases between. The CDR3 totals 17 residues. From germline, CDR1 is ENHRY and CDR2 SYGVKD. The sequenced sample consisted of blood. The J gene is TRBJ1-2, the V gene TRBV10-3; possible D gene TRBD1, 5 bases. The clonotype was recovered from a man between 18 and 29 years old with Graves' hyperthyroidism. This CDR3 reads CAISESGRIPKGDGYTF. In DNA, the CDR3 is TGTGCCATCAGTGAGTCGGGACGTATCCCGAAGGGTGATGGCTACACCTTC.